The rows below give T cell receptor beta chains drawn from one sample of a study of lymphopenia after photon versus proton radiotherapy. TCRdb keeps only in-frame clones here, not all; method: immunoSEQ multiplex PCR. In the table there are about 68,000 clones, roughly 90% of which are singletons. Sequencing was performed on peripheral blood, taken from a patient treated with photon-based radiotherapy. These receptors were collected from a woman between 65 and 79 years old with pancreatic cancer. CDR3s include the opening cysteine and the closing phenylalanine or tryptophan. The D gene is left open where the match is weak. Clone size, where shown, is once, few, many, or a class for clones that have expanded.

clone size,CDR3 length,D gene,V gene,J gene,CDR3 protein,CDR3 DNA
.,17,.,TRBV7-2,TRBJ2-2,CASSLGSPATGTGELFF,TGTGCCAGCAGCTTAGGGTCCCCGGCGACGGGTACCGGGGAGCTGTTTTTT
.,14,.,TRBV11-2,TRBJ1-1,CASSSPGTYTEAFF,TGTGCCAGCAGCTCACCGGGAACCTACACTGAAGCTTTCTTT
once,15,.,TRBV19,TRBJ1-2,CASSIRERELHGYTF,TGTGCCAGTAGTATCCGAGAGCGCGAATTACATGGCTACACCTTC
.,14,.,TRBV9,TRBJ1-1,CASSAGLQNTEAFF,TGTGCCAGCAGCGCGGGCCTCCAGAACACTGAAGCTTTCTTT
.,14,TRBD1,TRBV7-2,TRBJ2-5,CASSFDRGAETQYF,TGTGCCAGCAGCTTTGACAGGGGTGCGGAGACCCAGTACTTC
.,15,TRBD2,TRBV7-8,TRBJ2-5,CASSLLAGAQETQYF,TGTGCCAGCAGCCTACTAGCGGGAGCCCAAGAGACCCAGTACTTC
.,14,TRBD1,TRBV2,TRBJ1-1,CASGRDRGGTEAFF,TGTGCCAGCGGCCGGGACAGGGGTGGCACTGAAGCTTTCTTT
.,14,.,TRBV2,TRBJ2-7,CASRPGAGFYEQYF,TGTGCCAGCAGGCCCGGGGCTGGGTTTTACGAGCAGTACTTC
.,14,.,TRBV28,TRBJ1-3,CASARRTSGNTIYF,TGTGCCAGCGCACGTAGGACCTCTGGAAACACCATATATTTT
.,13,.,TRBV5-6,TRBJ1-1,CASSLALGFEAFF,TGTGCCAGCAGCTTGGCGCTCGGGTTTGAAGCTTTCTTT
once,15,.,TRBV19,TRBJ2-7,CASGFFIRGSYEQYF,TGTGCCAGTGGATTTTTCATCAGGGGCTCCTACGAGCAGTACTTC
.,13,.,TRBV5-6,TRBJ2-5,CASRSGRQETQYF,TGTGCCAGCAGGTCAGGGAGGCAAGAGACCCAGTACTTC
.,15,TRBD1,TRBV28,TRBJ2-7,CASSGKGQVSYEQYF,TGTGCCAGCAGTGGTAAGGGACAGGTATCCTACGAGCAGTACTTC
.,14,.,TRBV6-6,TRBJ1-1,CASSYPGGVSEAFF,TGTGCCAGCAGTTACCCGGGGGGGGTTTCTGAAGCTTTCTTT
.,17,TRBD2,TRBV29-1,TRBJ2-7,CSVQGGLAGPDSYEQYF,TGCAGCGTTCAAGGGGGACTAGCGGGACCGGACTCCTACGAGCAGTACTTC
.,15,TRBD1,TRBV14,TRBJ1-2,CASSQYRGPTYGYTF,TGTGCCAGCAGCCAGTACAGGGGCCCGACCTATGGCTACACCTTC
.,13,TRBD1,TRBV29-1,TRBJ1-4,CSVSQGTNEKLFF,TGCAGCGTTTCACAGGGGACTAATGAAAAACTGTTTTTT
.,14,TRBD1,TRBV28,TRBJ1-5,CASTPGGSNQPQHF,TGTGCCAGCACCCCAGGGGGAAGCAATCAGCCCCAGCATTTT
.,16,.,TRBV5-1,TRBJ2-4,CASSLETGIAKNIQYF,TGCGCCAGCAGCTTGGAGACGGGAATAGCCAAAAACATTCAGTACTTC